Listed below are T cell receptor beta chains from one sample, sequenced in a study of blood T cell repertoires in COVID-19. The assay was immunoSEQ multiplex PCR, and TCRdb's table has in-frame clones only and misses some. The sample holds 470,000 or so clones, around 89% seen once. The sequencing input was peripheral blood. These TCRs come from a woman between 25 and 40 years old with acute or convalescent COVID-19. CDR3s leave out the opening cysteine and the closing phenylalanine or tryptophan. The order of the fields is J gene, V gene, CDR3 protein.

>TRBJ2-7|TRBV7-9
ASSLVQGVNEQY
>TRBJ1-2|TRBV12-3/TRBV12-4
ASSWGGYGYT
>TRBJ2-7|TRBV5-3
ARSLVLLAASYEQY
>TRBJ2-2|TRBV27
ASSLFERGELF
>TRBJ2-5|TRBV30
AGVTGPNPQETQY
>TRBJ1-2|TRBV5-1
ASSFGTGYYGYT
>TRBJ2-1|TRBV7-9
ASRHGGPYNEQF
>TRBJ1-1|TRBV6-6
ASRFQGNTEAF
>TRBJ2-5|TRBV5-1
ASYTGTEETQY
>TRBJ1-4|TRBV30
AWSALLGEKLF
>TRBJ2-1|TRBV4-1
ASSHQVSGGAAEQF
>TRBJ2-7|TRBV5-5
ASSLRYSAYEQY
>TRBJ2-5|TRBV27
ASSPFERDTPGDQETQY
>TRBJ2-7|TRBV7-9
ASSPGTGTYEQY
>TRBJ1-6|TRBV2
ASRKDRGDSPLH
>TRBJ1-2|TRBV6-4
ASSARMGYGYT
>TRBJ1-2|TRBV5-1
ASSLGHNYGYT
>TRBJ2-5|TRBV6-5
ASSLRGDQETQY
>TRBJ1-6|TRBV5-6
ASSFLSRGPDNSPLH
>TRBJ1-2|TRBV2
ASSVRQRNGYT
>TRBJ2-1|TRBV6-2/TRBV6-3
ASSSSSNEQF
>TRBJ2-5|TRBV27
ASSSGTGILGETQY
>TRBJ1-4|TRBV9
ASSVGGQGGGEKLF
>TRBJ2-5|TRBV5-8
ASSFSGTGQETQY
>TRBJ2-1|TRBV10-3
AISEGGNEQF
>TRBJ1-5|TRBV6-5
ASSYTGQLNQPQH
>TRBJ2-5|TRBV10-2
ASRQSPATGVKETQY
>TRBJ1-3|TRBV4-1
ASSQSDSSGNTIY
>TRBJ1-2|TRBV30
AWGPGRSERGYT
>TRBJ1-5|TRBV4-1
ASSQVSPSNQPQH
>TRBJ2-5|TRBV7-9
ASSLGLAGGMQETQY
>TRBJ2-7|TRBV20-1
SASAGTGGDEQY
>TRBJ2-5|TRBV15
ATSRYSPETQY
>TRBJ1-1|TRBV21-1
ASSKAGGRPSRTEAF
>TRBJ2-5|TRBV30
AGFDRVRETQY
>TRBJ2-7|TRBV28
ASSLLLAGGLEQY
>TRBJ2-7|TRBV5-6
ASSNDRLLSYEQY
>TRBJ2-1|TRBV5-1
ASSGDRTYNEQF
>TRBJ2-7|TRBV3-1/TRBV3-2
ASSQDLVGLADYEQY
>TRBJ2-5|TRBV5-1
ASSLGKGTVFQETQY
>TRBJ2-3|TRBV5-5
ASSLSSTDTQY
>TRBJ1-1|TRBV19
ASSIGQEAF
>TRBJ2-1|TRBV30
AWSLLPWDTMLNEQF
>TRBJ2-3|TRBV11-2
ASSFERGDTQY
>TRBJ2-1|TRBV5-1
ASSSTGSSYNEQF
>TRBJ1-5|TRBV19
ASSARQGMSSRLGDQPQH
>TRBJ2-1|TRBV11-2
ASSASGGANEQF
>TRBJ2-5|TRBV20-1
SALRGETQY
>TRBJ1-6|TRBV6-5
ASQTGSSYNSPLH
>TRBJ1-2|TRBV5-1
ASSLGQGVYGYT
>TRBJ2-7|TRBV29-1
SVDAAGAQY